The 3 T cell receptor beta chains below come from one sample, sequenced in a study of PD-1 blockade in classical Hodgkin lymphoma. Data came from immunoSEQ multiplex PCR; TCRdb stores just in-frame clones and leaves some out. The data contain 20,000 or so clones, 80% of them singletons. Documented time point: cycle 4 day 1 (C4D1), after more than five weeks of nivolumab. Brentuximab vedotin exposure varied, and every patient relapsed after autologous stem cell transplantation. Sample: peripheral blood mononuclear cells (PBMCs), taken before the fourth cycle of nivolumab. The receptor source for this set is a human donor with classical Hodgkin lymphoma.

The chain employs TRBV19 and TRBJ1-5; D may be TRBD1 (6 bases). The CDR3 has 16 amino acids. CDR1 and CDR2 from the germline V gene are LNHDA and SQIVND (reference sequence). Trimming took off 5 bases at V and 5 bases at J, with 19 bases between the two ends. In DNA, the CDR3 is TGTGCCAGTAGTTTACAGGGACGGCTTTCAGATCAGCCCCAGCATTTT. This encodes CASSLQGRLSDQPQHF. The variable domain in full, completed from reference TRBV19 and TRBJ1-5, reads DGGITQSPKYLFRKEGQNVTLSCEQNLNHDAMYWYRQDPGQGLRLIYYSQIVNDFQKGDIAEGYSVSREKKESFPLTVTSAQKNPTAFYLCASSLQGRLSDQPQHFGDGTRLSIL.

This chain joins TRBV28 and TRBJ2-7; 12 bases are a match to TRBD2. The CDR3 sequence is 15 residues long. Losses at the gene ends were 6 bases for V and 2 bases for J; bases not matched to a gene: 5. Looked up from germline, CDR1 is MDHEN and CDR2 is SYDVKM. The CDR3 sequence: CASSVGLAGPYEQYV. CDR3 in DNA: TGTGCCAGCAGCGTCGGACTAGCGGGACCCTACGAGCAGTACGTC.

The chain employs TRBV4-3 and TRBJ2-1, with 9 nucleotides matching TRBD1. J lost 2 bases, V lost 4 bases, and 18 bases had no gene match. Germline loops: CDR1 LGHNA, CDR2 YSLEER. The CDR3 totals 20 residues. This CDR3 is CASSPLTTDNRDRAYNEQFF. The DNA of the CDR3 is TGCGCCAGCAGCCCCCTCACGACCGATAACCGGGACAGGGCCTACAATGAGCAGTTCTTC.